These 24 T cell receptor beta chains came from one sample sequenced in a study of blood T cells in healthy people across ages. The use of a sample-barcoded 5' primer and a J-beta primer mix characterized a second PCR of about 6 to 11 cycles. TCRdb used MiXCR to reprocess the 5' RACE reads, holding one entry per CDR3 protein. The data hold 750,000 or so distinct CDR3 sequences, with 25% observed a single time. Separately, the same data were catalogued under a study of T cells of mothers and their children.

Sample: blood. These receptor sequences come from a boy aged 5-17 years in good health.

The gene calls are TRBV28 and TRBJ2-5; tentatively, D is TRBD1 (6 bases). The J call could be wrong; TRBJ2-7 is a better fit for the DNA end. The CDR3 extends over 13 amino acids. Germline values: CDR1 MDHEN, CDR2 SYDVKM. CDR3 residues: CASSLGHLYEQYF. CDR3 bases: TGTGCCAGCAGCCTGGGACATCTCTACGAGCAGTACTTC.

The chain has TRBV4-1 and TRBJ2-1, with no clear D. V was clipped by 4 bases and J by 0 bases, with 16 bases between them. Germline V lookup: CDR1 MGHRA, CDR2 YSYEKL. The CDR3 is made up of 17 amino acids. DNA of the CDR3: TGCGCCAGCAGCCGGACCATACAAACGGACTCCTACAATGAGCAGTTCTTC. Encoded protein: CASSRTIQTDSYNEQFF.

For the CDR3, the DNA is TGTACCACCCTCAGGGATAATAGAAACAATGAGCAGTTCTTC. Its protein is CTTLRDNRNNEQFF. The chain uses TRBV6-6 and TRBJ2-5, with TRBD1 as a possible D gene (5 bases). The J call may be mistaken, given a closer DNA end match to TRBJ2-1. CDR1 and CDR2 (germline): MNHNY, SVGAGI (reference sequence). CDR3 length: 14 residues.

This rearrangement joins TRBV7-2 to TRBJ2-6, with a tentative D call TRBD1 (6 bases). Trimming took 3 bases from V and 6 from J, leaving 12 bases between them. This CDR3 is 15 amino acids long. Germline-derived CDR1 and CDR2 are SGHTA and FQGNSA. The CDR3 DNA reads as TGTGCCAGCAGCTTCACAGGGCCGCCGGCCAACGTCCTGACTTTC. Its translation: CASSFTGPPANVLTF.

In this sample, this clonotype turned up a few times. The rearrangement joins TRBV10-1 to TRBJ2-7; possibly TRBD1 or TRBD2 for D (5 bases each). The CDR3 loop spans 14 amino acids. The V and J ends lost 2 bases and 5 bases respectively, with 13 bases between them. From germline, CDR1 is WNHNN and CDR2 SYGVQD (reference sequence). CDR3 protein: CASSEPGPGNEQYF. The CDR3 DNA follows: TGCGCCAGCAGTGAGCCGGGACCAGGCAACGAGCAGTACTTC.

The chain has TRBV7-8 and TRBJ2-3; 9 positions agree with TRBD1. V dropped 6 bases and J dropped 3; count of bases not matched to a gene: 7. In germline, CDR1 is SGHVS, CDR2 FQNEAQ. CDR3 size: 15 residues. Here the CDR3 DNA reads TGTGCCAGCAGTGAGCTGGGACAGGGTACAGATACGCAGTATTTT. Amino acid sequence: CASSELGQGTDTQYF.

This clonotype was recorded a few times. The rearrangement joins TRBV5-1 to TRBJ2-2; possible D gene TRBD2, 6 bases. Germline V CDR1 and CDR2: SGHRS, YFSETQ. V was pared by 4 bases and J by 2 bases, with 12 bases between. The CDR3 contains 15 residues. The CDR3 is CASSPGLLNTGELFF. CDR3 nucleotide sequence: TGCGCCAGCAGCCCCGGACTATTAAACACCGGGGAGCTGTTTTTT.

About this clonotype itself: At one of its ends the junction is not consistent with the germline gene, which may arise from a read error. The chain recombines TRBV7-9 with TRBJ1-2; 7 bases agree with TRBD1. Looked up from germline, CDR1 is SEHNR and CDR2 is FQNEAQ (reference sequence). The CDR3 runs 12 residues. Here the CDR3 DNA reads TGTGCCAGCAGCTTAGCGAGCCGGGACAGACGCTTC. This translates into CASSLASRDRRF.

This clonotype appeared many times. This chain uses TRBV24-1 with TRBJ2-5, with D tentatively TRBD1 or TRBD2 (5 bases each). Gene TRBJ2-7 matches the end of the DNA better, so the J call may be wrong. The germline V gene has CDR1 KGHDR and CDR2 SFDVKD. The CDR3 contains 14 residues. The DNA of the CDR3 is TGTGCCACCAGTGATCCGGGACGGTCCTACGAGCAGTACTTC. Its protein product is CATSDPGRSYEQYF.

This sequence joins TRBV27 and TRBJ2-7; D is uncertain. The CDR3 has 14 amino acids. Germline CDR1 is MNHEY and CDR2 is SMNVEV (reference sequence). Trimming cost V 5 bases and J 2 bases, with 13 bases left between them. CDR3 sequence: CASSPLPNAYEQYF. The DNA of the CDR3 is TGTGCCAGCAGTCCCCTACCCAACGCCTACGAGCAGTACTTC.

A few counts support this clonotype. CDR3 amino acids: CASSGPGFYGYTF. The CDR3 DNA reads as TGTGCCAGCAGTGGGCCTGGGTTCTATGGCTACACCTTC. The rearrangement uses TRBV6-1 and TRBJ1-2; no reliable D call. The CDR3 extends over 13 amino acids. The V and J ends lost 4 bases and 4 bases respectively, with 10 bases between them. Germline values: CDR1 MNHNS, CDR2 SASEGT.

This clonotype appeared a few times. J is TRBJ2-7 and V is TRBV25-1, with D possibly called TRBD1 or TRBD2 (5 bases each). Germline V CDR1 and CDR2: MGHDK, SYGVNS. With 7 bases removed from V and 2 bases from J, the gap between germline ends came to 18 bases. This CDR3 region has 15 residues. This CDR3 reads CASTPTEGNPYEQYF. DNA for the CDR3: TGTGCCAGCACCCCGACCGAGGGGAACCCCTACGAGCAGTACTTC.

This CDR3 is CASRLGGLTDTQYF. CDR3 nucleotides: TGTGCCAGCAGGCTCGGGGGGCTCACAGATACGCAGTATTTT. The V gene is TRBV6-6, the J gene TRBJ2-3; D possibly corresponds to TRBD2 (7 bases). Germline lookup yields CDR1 MNHNY and CDR2 SVGAGI (reference sequence). The CDR3 runs 14 residues. Trimming took off 6 bases at V and 2 bases at J, with 12 bases between the two ends.

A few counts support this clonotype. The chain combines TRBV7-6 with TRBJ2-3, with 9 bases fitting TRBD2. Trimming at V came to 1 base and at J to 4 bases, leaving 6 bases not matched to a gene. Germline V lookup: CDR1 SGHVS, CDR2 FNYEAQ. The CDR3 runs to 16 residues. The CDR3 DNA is TGTGCCAGCAGCTTAGTAGCGGGAGTGTCGGCAGATACGCAGTATTTT. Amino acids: CASSLVAGVSADTQYF. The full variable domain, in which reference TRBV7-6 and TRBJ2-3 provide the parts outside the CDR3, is GAGVSQSPRYKVTKRGQDVALRCDPISGHVSLYWYRQALGQGPEFLTYFNYEAQQDKSGLPNDRFSAERPEGSISTLTIQRTEQRDSAMYRCASSLVAGVSADTQYFGPGTRLTVL.

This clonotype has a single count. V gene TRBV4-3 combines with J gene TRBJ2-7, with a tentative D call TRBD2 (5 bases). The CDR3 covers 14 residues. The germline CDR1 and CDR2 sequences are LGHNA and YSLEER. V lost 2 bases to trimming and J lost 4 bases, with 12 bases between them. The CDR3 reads CASSQHTGRYEQYF. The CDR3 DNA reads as TGCGCCAGCAGCCAACACACGGGAAGATACGAGCAGTACTTC.

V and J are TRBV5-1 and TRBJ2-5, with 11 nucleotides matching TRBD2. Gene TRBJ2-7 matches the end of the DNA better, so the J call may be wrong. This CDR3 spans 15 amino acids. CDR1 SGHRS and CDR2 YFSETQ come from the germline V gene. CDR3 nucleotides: TGCGCCAGCAGGGGTGGGACTAGCGGAGGTCTCGAGCAGTACTTC. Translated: CASRGGTSGGLEQYF.

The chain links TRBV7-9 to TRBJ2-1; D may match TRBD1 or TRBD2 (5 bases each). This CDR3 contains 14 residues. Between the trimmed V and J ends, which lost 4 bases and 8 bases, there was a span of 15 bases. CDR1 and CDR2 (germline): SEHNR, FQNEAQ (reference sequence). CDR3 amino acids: CASSSGTIPYEQFF. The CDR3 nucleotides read TGTGCCAGCAGCTCCGGGACCATACCCTATGAGCAGTTCTTC.

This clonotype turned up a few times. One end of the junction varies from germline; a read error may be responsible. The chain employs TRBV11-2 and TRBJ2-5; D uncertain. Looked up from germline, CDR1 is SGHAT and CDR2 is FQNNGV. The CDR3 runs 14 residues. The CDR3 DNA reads TGTGCCACCAGCCGGGTGGGCATTGAAGAGACCCAGTACTTC. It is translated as CATSRVGIEETQYF.

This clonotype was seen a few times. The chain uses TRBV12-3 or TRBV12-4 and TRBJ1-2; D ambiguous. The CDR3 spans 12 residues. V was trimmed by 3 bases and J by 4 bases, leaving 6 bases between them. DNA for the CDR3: TGTGCCAGCAGTTTCTCTTCCTATGGCTACACCTTC. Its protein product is CASSFSSYGYTF.

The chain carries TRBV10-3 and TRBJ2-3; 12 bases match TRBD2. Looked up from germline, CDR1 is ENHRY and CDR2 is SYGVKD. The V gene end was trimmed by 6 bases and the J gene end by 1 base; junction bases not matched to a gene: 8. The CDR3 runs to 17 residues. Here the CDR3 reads CAISTPSGGAGTDTQYF. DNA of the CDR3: TGTGCCATCAGCACCCCTAGCGGGGGGGCCGGCACAGATACGCAGTATTTT.

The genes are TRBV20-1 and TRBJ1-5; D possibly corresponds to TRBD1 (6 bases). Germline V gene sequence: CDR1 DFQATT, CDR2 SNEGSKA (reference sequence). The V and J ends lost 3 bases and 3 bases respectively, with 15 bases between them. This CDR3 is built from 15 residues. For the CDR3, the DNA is TGCAGTGCTAGGAGGCAGGGGAGTTTCAATCAGCCCCAGCATTTT. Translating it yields CSARRQGSFNQPQHF.

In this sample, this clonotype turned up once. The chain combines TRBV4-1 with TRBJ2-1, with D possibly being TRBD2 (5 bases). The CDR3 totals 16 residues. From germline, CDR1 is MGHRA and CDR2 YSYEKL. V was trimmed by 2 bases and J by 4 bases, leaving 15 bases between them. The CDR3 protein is CASSQNVEVAYNEQFF. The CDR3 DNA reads TGCGCCAGCAGCCAAAATGTGGAGGTCGCGTACAATGAGCAGTTCTTC.

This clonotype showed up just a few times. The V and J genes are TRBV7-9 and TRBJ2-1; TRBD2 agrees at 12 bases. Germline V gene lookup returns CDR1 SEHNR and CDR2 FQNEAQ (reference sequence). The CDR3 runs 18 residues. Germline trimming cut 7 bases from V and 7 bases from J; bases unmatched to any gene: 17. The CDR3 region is CASTPITSGRRSINEQFF. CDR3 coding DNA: TGTGCCAGCACCCCCATAACTAGCGGGAGGAGGAGTATAAATGAGCAGTTCTTC.

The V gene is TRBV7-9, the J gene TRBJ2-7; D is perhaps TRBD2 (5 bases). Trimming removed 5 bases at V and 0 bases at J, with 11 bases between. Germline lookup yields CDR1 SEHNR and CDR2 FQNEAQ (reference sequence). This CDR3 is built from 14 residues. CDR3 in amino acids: CASSAGLNSYEQYF. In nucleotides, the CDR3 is TGTGCCAGCAGCGCCGGACTTAACTCCTACGAGCAGTACTTC. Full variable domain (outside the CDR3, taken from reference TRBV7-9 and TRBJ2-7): DTGVSQNPRHKITKRGQNVTFRCDPISEHNRLYWYRQTLGQGPEFLTYFQNEAQLEKSRLLSDRFSAERPKGSFSTLEIQRTEQGDSAMYLCASSAGLNSYEQYFGPGTRLTVT.